This TCR beta chain was obtained from a study of T-cell memory formation after mild COVID-19. The wider study: Most TCR clusters belonged to a single donor. Overall study findings and caveats: Nothing confirmed that second-wave clones peaking on day 37 were specific for SARS-CoV-2. Day 15 to 85 contracting clones showed balanced CD4/CD8; day 15 to 37 expanders favored CD4+.

UMIs and sample barcodes were carried by the TCR alpha and TCR beta cDNA libraries that 5'RACE produced using constant-segment primers. TCRdb re-analysed the 5' RACE reads in MiXCR, keeping a single row per CDR3 protein. The sample has tens of thousands of distinct CDR3 sequences, around 16% seen once. Comments on this clonotype: Its antigen is unidentified.

The length of the CDR3 is 13 residues. V was clipped by 0 bases and J by 5 bases, with 7 bases between them. Germline CDR1 KGHDR, CDR2 SFDVKD. The chain employs TRBV24-1 and TRBJ2-7, with no clear D. The TCR comes from an adult who had mild COVID-19 (a few samples of this study predate the infection). Cell type and time point are not known. Sequencing used PBMCs or a T cell subset sorted from them (not recorded which). CDR3 nucleotides: TGTGCCACCAGTGATTTGGCGGCGGACGAGCAGTACTTC. This translates into CATSDLAADEQYF.